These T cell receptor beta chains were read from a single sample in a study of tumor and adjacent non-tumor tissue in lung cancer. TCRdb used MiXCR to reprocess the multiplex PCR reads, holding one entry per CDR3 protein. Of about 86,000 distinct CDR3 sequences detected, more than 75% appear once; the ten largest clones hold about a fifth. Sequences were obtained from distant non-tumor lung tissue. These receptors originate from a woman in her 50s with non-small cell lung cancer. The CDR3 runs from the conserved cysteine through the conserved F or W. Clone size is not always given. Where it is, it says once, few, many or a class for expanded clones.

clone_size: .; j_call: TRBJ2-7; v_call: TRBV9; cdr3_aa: CASSPGTSGSPSSYEQYF
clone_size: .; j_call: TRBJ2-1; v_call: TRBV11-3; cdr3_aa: CASSLVFFF
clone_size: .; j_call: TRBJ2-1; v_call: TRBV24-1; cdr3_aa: CVTSNQTSGRFDEQFF
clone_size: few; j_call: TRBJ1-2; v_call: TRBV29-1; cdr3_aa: CSVGQGNYGYTF
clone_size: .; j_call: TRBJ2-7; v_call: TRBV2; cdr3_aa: CAGNLLGPPNERYF
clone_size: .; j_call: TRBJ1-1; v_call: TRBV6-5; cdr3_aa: CARSPMLTEAFF
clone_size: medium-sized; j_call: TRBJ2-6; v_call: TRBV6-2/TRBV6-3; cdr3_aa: CASSGPISGANVLTF
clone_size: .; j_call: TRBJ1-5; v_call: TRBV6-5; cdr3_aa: CASRLGTWGFQPQHF
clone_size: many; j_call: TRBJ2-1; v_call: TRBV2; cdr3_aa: CASSAVVTNEQFF
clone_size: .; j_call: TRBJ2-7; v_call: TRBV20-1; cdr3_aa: CSAHAGVGDEQYF
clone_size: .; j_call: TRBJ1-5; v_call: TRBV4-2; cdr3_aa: CAGSQDLTSNRPQHF
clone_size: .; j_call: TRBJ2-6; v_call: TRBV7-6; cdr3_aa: CASSLVGSSGANVLTF
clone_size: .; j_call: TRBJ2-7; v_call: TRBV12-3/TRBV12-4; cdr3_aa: CASNFGGSEQYF
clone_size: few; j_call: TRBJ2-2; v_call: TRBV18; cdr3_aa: CASSPLSVDGELFF
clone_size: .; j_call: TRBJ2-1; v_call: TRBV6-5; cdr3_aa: CASRLGTTYIEQLF
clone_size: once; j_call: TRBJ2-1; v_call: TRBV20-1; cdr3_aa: CNASLLNSEQFF
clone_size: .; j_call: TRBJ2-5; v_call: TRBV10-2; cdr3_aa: CASSEGEQETQYF
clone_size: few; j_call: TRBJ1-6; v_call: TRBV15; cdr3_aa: CATSRDEGTPLHF
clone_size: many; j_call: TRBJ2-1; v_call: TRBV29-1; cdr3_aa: CSVRTSGGDEQFF
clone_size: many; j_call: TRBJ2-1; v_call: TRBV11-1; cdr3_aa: CASSPTPSAGDEQFF
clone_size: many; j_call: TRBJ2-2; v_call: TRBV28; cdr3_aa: CATGTPNTGELFF
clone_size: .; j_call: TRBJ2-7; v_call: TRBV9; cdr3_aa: CVSSVDESYEQYF